This TCR beta chain comes out of a study of a mutant IDH1 vaccine in newly diagnosed glioma. Time point described: week 23, last vaccination. With topical imiquimod, each dose of the vaccine consisted of 300 ug of mutant IDH1 20-mer peptide. As for this clone: Its antigen is not known.

CDR3 size: 14 residues. The V end was cut by 7 bases, the J end by 1 base, with 13 bases between. The germline V gene has CDR1 SEHNR and CDR2 FQNEAQ (reference sequence). Sequenced by immunoSEQ multiplex PCR; TCRdb stores in-frame clones only, minus some. Here the sample spans 25,000 to 30,000 clones, 80% being singletons. The sample was PBMCs, taken from a glioma patient whose treatment included an IDH1 peptide vaccine. The V gene is TRBV7-9, the J gene TRBJ1-1, with D possibly TRBD1 on 5 matching bases. This TCR came from a young woman with glioma. The CDR3, as DNA: TGTGCCAGCAAGGAAGGGGCCGGGAACACTGAAGCTTTCTTT. Amino acids: CASKEGAGNTEAFF.